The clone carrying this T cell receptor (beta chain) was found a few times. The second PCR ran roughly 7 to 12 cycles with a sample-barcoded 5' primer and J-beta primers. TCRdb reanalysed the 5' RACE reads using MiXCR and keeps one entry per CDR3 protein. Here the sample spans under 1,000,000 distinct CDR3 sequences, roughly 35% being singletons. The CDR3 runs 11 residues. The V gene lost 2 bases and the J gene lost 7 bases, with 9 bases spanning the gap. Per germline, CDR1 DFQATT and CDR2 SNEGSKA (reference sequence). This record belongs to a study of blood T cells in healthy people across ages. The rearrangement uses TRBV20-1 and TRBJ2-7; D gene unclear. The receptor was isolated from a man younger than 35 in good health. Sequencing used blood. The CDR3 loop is CSARRGMEQYF. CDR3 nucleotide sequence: TGCAGTGCTAGACGAGGAATGGAGCAGTACTTC.